Below are 4 T cell receptor beta chains sequenced from a single sample in a study of tumor and adjacent non-tumor tissue in lung cancer (dated by TCRdb to the late 2010s). RNA was isolated from bulk, unsorted tissue, and RNA quality was assessed with a NanoDrop ND-1000 and an Agilent 2100. Libraries were prepared through multiplex PCR. Sequencing was performed on an Illumina HiSeq 2500. Following protocols modified from ARM-PCR, the researchers constructed TCRbeta libraries through three rounds of nested PCR with primers (Table S4). TCRdb trimmed public reads at Q25 via fastp, called clones via MiXCR and kept in-frame beta chains. Each entry merges the rows of one CDR3 protein and shows their most common DNA and genes. The sample table contains about 110,000 distinct CDR3 sequences; only one count was recorded for approximately 71% of them. In total, the top ten clones hold 35% to 40% of the sample.

Sequencing was carried out using lung tumor tissue. These receptor sequences come from a woman aged 55-69 years with non-small cell lung cancer.

About this clonotype itself: The junction and the germline gene differ at one end; a read error may be behind it. The V gene is TRBV11-2, the J gene TRBJ2-1, with TRBD1 matching 9 bases. Germline V gives CDR1 SGHAT, CDR2 FQNNGV. The length of the CDR3 is 15 residues. The CDR3 DNA reads TGTGCCAGCAGCTTAATGGGACAGGGCATCAATGAGCAGTTTTTC. It is translated as CASSLMGQGINEQFF.

The rearrangement joins TRBV7-9 to TRBJ1-2, with TRBD1 matching 9 bases. V lost 2 bases and J lost 2; bases outside the gene matches: 3. CDR3 length: 15 residues. Germline CDR1 SEHNR, CDR2 FQNEAQ (reference sequence). The CDR3 loop reads CASSLTGGANYGYTF. The CDR3 coding sequence is TGTGCCAGCAGCTTAACAGGGGGCGCGAACTATGGCTACACCTTC.

The chain is built from TRBV11-2 and TRBJ2-1, with a possible D match to TRBD1 (5 bases). The CDR3 has 15 amino acids. Per the germline V gene, CDR1 is SGHAT and CDR2 is FQNNGV. Trimming took 10 bases from V and 0 from J, leaving 16 bases between them. The CDR3 is CATRCRRGSYNEQFF. The CDR3 DNA is TGTGCCACCCGATGCCGAAGGGGCTCCTACAATGAGCAGTTCTTC.

Turning to this clonotype: An end of the junction differs from the germline gene, which may be a read error. The chain employs TRBV4-2 and TRBJ1-3, with D hard to call. Per germline, CDR1 LGHNA and CDR2 YNFKEQ. The CDR3 totals 17 residues. CDR3 nucleotide sequence: TGTGCCAGTAGCCAAGAGGGCGTGGGCGGTTCTGGAAACACCATATATTTT. Protein sequence: CASSQEGVGGSGNTIYF.